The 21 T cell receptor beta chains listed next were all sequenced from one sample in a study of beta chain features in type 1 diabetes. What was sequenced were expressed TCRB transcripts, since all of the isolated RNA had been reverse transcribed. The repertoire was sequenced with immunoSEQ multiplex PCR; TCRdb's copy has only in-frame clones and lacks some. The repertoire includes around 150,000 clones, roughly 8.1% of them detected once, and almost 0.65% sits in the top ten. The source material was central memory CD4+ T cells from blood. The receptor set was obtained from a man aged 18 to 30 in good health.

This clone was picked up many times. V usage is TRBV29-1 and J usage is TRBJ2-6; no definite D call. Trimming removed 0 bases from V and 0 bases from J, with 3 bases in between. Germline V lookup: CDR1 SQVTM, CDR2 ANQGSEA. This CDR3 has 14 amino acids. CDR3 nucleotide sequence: TGCAGCGTTGAAGATAACTCTGGGGCCAACGTCCTGACTTTC. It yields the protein CSVEDNSGANVLTF.

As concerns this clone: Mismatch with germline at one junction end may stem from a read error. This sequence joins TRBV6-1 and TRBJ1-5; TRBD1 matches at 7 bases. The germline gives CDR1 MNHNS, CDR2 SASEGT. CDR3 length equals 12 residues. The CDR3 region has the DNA TGCTCCACGACAGGGAACAATCAGCCCCAGCATTTT. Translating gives CSTTGNNQPQHF.

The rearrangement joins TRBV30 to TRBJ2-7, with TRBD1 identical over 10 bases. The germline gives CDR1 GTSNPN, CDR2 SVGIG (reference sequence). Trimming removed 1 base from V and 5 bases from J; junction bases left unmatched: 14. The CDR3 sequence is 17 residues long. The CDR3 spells CAWSALSPGQGKDEQYF. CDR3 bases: TGTGCCTGGAGTGCCTTATCACCGGGACAGGGGAAAGACGAGCAGTACTTC.

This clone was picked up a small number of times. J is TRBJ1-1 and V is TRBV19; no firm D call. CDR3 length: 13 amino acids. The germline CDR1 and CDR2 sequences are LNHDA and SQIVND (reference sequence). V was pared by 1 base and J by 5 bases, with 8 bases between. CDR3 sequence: CASSIVEGTEAFF. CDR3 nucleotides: TGTGCCAGTAGTATAGTGGAGGGTACTGAAGCTTTCTTT. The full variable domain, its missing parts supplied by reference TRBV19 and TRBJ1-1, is DGGITQSPKYLFRKEGQNVTLSCEQNLNHDAMYWYRQDPGQGLRLIYYSQIVNDFQKGDIAEGYSVSREKKESFPLTVTSAQKNPTAFYLCASSIVEGTEAFFGQGTRLTVV.

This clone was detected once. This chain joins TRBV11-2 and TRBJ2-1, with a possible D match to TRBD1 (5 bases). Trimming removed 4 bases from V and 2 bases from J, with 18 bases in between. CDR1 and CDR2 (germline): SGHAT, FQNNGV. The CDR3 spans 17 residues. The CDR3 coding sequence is TGTGCCAGCAGCTCTACTCCTGGACACAACCCCTACAATGAGCAGTTCTTC. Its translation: CASSSTPGHNPYNEQFF.

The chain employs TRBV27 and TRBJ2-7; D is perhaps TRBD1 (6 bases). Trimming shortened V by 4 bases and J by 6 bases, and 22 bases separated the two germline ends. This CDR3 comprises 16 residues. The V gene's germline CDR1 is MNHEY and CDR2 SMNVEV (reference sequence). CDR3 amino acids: CASSSPTRDRRSEQYF. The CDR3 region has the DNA TGTGCCAGCAGTTCCCCAACTCGCGACAGGCGGAGCGAGCAGTACTTC.

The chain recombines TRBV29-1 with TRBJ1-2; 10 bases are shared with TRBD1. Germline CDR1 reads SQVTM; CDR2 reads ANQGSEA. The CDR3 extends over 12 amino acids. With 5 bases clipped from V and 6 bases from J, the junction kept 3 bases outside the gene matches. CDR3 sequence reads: CSVRTGGNGYTF. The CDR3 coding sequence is TGCAGCGTTCGGACAGGGGGAAATGGCTACACCTTC.

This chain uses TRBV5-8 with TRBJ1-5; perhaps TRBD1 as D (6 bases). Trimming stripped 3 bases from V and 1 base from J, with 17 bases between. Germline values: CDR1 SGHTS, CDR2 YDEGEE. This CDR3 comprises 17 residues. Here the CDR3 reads CASSWYRERVSNQPQHF. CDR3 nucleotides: TGTGCCAGCAGCTGGTACAGGGAGAGAGTGAGCAATCAGCCCCAGCATTTT.

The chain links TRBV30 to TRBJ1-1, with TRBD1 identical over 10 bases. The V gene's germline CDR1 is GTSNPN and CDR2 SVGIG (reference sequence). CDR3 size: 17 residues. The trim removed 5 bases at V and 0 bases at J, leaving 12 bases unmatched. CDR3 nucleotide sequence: TGTGCCTGGGTTGGGGACAGGGGCCCTAATATGAACACTGAAGCTTTCTTT. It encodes CAWVGDRGPNMNTEAFF.

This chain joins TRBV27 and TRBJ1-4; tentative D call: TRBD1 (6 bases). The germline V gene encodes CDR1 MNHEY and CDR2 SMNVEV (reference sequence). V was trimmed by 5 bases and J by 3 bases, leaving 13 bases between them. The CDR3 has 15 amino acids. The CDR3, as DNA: TGTGCCAGCAGTCTAGCGGGGGCTGCTAATGAAAAACTGTTTTTT. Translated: CASSLAGAANEKLFF.

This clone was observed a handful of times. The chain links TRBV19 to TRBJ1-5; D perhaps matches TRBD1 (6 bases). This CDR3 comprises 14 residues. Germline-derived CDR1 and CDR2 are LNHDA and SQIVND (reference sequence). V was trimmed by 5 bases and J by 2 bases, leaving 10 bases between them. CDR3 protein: CASSSGHRNQPQHF. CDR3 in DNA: TGTGCCAGTAGTTCGGGACACCGCAATCAGCCCCAGCATTTT.

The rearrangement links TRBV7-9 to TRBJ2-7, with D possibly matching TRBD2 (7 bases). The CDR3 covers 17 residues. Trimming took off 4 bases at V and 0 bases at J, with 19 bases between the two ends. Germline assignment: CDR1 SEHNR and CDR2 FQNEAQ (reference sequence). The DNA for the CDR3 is TGTGCCAGCAGCTACAGAGGGAGGGGGGAGAGCTCCTACGAGCAGTACTTC. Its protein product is CASSYRGRGESSYEQYF.

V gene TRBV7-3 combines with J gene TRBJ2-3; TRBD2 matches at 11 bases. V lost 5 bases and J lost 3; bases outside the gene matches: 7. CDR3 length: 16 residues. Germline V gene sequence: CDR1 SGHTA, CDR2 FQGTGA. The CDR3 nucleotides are TGTGCCAGCAGCCCGAAGCGACTAGCGGGAACAGATACGCAGTATTTT. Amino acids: CASSPKRLAGTDTQYF.

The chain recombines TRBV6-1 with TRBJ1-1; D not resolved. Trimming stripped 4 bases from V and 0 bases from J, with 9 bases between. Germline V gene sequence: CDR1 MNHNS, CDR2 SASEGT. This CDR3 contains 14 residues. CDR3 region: CASSVGEVNTEAFF. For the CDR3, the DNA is TGTGCCAGCAGTGTAGGCGAGGTGAACACTGAAGCTTTCTTT.

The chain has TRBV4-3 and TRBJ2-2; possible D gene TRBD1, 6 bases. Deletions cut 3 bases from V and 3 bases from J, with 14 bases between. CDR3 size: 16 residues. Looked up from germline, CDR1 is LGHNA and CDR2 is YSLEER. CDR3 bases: TGCGCCAGCAGCCACGTACAGGGCTGGGACACCGGGGAGCTGTTTTTT. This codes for CASSHVQGWDTGELFF.

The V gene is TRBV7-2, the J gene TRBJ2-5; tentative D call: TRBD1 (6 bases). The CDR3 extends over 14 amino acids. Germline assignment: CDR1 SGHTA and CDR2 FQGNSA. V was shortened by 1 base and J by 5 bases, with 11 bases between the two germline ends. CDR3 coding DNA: TGTGCCAGCAGCTTAGACGCAGGGGTGGAGACCCAGTACTTC. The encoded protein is CASSLDAGVETQYF.

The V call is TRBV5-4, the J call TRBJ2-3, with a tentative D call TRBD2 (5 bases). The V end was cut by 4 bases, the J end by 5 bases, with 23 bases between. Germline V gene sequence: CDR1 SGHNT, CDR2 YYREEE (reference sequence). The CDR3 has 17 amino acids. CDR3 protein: CASSPRGSTVVLDTQYF. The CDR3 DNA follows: TGTGCCAGCAGCCCACGAGGGTCCACTGTGGTCCTAGATACGCAGTATTTT.

CDR3 protein: CASSNLRGPDTQYF. As DNA, the CDR3 is TGTGCCAGCAGCAACCTCAGGGGGCCAGATACGCAGTATTTT. This sequence joins TRBV7-3 and TRBJ2-3; 8 bases align to TRBD1. The trim removed 5 bases at V and 4 bases at J, leaving 5 bases unmatched. This CDR3 is built from 14 residues. The V gene's germline CDR1 is SGHTA and CDR2 FQGTGA. Full variable domain (remainder filled in from reference TRBV7-3 and TRBJ2-3): GAGVSQTPSNKVTEKGKYVELRCDPISGHTALYWYRQSLGQGPEFLIYFQGTGAADDSGLPNDRFFAVRPEGSVSTLKIQRTERGDSAVYLCASSNLRGPDTQYFGPGTRLTVL.

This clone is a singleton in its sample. Here the CDR3 reads CASSLDRANGKLFF. CDR3 bases: TGTGCCAGCAGTCTGGACAGGGCGAACGGAAAACTGTTTTTT. The chain couples TRBV28 to TRBJ1-4; 8 bases align to TRBD1. This CDR3 has 14 residues. From germline, CDR1 is MDHEN and CDR2 SYDVKM. V lost 5 bases, J lost 10 bases, and 9 bases stayed unmatched.

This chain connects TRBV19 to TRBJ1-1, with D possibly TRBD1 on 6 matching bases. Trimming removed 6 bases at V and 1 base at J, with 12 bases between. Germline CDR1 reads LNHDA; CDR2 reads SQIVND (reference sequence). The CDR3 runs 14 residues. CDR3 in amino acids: CASSKGEGNTEAFF. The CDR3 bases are TGTGCCAGTAGCAAGGGGGAGGGGAACACTGAAGCTTTCTTT.

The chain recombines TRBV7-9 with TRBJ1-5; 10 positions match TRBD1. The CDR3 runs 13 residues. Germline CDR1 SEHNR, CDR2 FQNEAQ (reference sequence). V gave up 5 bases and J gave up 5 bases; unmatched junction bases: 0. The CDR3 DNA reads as TGTGCCAGCAGCGGACAGGGGGATCAGCCCCAGCATTTT. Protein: CASSGQGDQPQHF.